This entry is about one TCR beta chain. The antigen is undetermined. In germline, CDR1 is SGHRS, CDR2 YFSETQ. The CDR3 spans 15 residues. Trimming pared 1 base from V and 0 bases from J, leaving 8 bases between. The data were obtained in a study of T cell responses to AZD1222 COVID-19 vaccine. Study-level background: Pooled samples include second doses given at about 4 or 12 weeks.

Overall study results and limits: Clonal diversity was possibly underestimated, and white British individuals and females predominated among donors. Among vaccine-associated CD4 TCRs, coverage spanned spike, with dominance at 160-218 and 743-854.

Profiled with immunoSEQ multiplex PCR; TCRdb holds only in-frame clones, not every one. The sample has tens of thousands of clones, 86% seen once. Sequencing was performed on peripheral blood, taken on day 0 of AZD1222 vaccination. V and J are TRBV5-1 and TRBJ2-1, with D uncertain. The receptor was isolated from an adult in good health. In DNA, the CDR3 is TGCGCCAGCAGCTTGCTCTCTAGCTCCTACAATGAGCAGTTCTTC. Its protein product is CASSLLSSSYNEQFF.